The rows below give T cell receptor beta chains drawn from one sample of a study of human T cells and chemical hapten exposure. Using its own MiXCR run on the RACE reads, TCRdb lists one record per CDR3 protein. The sample shows 62,000 or so distinct CDR3 sequences, about 10% of them seen only once. The material was whole blood, obtained in connection with sensitization to the hapten diphenylcyclopropenone (DPC). These receptors were collected from a woman in her forties or fifties with alopecia areata. Some clones in this sample may be carry-over from other donors' samples. Each CDR3 is given without its conserved first and last residue. Fields, in order: V gene, J gene, CDR3 length, CDR3 protein.

v_call: TRBV7-6
j_call: TRBJ2-3
cdr3_length: 12
cdr3_aa: ASSLQVATDTQY

v_call: TRBV7-9
j_call: TRBJ1-1
cdr3_length: 12
cdr3_aa: ASNLRGLYTEAF

v_call: TRBV18
j_call: TRBJ1-6
cdr3_length: 11
cdr3_aa: ASSLGGDSPLH

v_call: TRBV29-1
j_call: TRBJ2-1
cdr3_length: 15
cdr3_aa: SARPNEREKNYNEQF

v_call: TRBV6-1
j_call: TRBJ1-1
cdr3_length: 12
cdr3_aa: ASKHDRTNTEAF

v_call: TRBV3-1
j_call: TRBJ2-4
cdr3_length: 12
cdr3_aa: ASSPGQAKNIQY

v_call: TRBV29-1
j_call: TRBJ1-1
cdr3_length: 11
cdr3_aa: SCYRGGGTEAF

v_call: TRBV29-1
j_call: TRBJ2-1
cdr3_length: 13
cdr3_aa: SVEGVGRAYNEQF

v_call: TRBV6-6
j_call: TRBJ2-1
cdr3_length: 14
cdr3_aa: ASSYFRERAYNEQF

v_call: TRBV10-3
j_call: TRBJ1-1
cdr3_length: 13
cdr3_aa: AISDSGRGESEAF

v_call: TRBV20-1
j_call: TRBJ1-5
cdr3_length: 14
cdr3_aa: SAGLQTGPGNQPQH

v_call: TRBV2
j_call: TRBJ1-6
cdr3_length: 14
cdr3_aa: ASRELQGPRNSPLH

v_call: TRBV28
j_call: TRBJ1-5
cdr3_length: 12
cdr3_aa: ASSLSRGRQPQH

v_call: TRBV7-8
j_call: TRBJ2-3
cdr3_length: 14
cdr3_aa: ASSLESIPRADTQY

v_call: TRBV6-5
j_call: TRBJ1-5
cdr3_length: 14
cdr3_aa: ASSYSRWGATQPQH

v_call: TRBV12-3/TRBV12-4
j_call: TRBJ1-6
cdr3_length: 15
cdr3_aa: ASSLDRASSYNSPLH

v_call: TRBV29-1
j_call: TRBJ1-1
cdr3_length: 14
cdr3_aa: SVRTGSRSWDTEAF

v_call: TRBV7-2
j_call: TRBJ2-3
cdr3_length: 12
cdr3_aa: ASSILAGKDTQY

v_call: TRBV7-8
j_call: TRBJ2-3
cdr3_length: 12
cdr3_aa: ASSRRMDSDTQY

v_call: TRBV6-5
j_call: TRBJ1-3
cdr3_length: 15
cdr3_aa: ASSYTGQGVSGNTIY

v_call: TRBV10-3
j_call: TRBJ2-7
cdr3_length: 11
cdr3_aa: AISDTSSYEQY

v_call: TRBV6-5
j_call: TRBJ2-7
cdr3_length: 14
cdr3_aa: ASSYSRRGATYEQY

v_call: TRBV20-1
j_call: TRBJ2-1
cdr3_length: 13
cdr3_aa: SARGRLAGYNEQF

v_call: TRBV20-1
j_call: TRBJ2-5
cdr3_length: 12
cdr3_aa: SALGTPVQETQY

v_call: TRBV6-2/TRBV6-3
j_call: TRBJ2-3
cdr3_length: 13
cdr3_aa: ASRLRRGSTDTQY

v_call: TRBV6-6
j_call: TRBJ1-4
cdr3_length: 12
cdr3_aa: ASQTKSPSEKLF

v_call: TRBV5-1
j_call: TRBJ2-7
cdr3_length: 16
cdr3_aa: ASSLAGPRDRGIHEQY

v_call: TRBV18
j_call: TRBJ2-1
cdr3_length: 11
cdr3_aa: ASSSDLSGEQF

v_call: TRBV27
j_call: TRBJ2-7
cdr3_length: 13
cdr3_aa: ASSFGNRGAYEQY

v_call: TRBV20-1
j_call: TRBJ1-4
cdr3_length: 12
cdr3_aa: SASQGSAGEKLF

v_call: TRBV7-2
j_call: TRBJ1-3
cdr3_length: 12
cdr3_aa: ASRGVLSGNTIY